The 27 T cell receptor beta chains below all came from one sample that was sequenced in a study of T cell changes during pregnancy in multiple sclerosis. TCRdb's copy holds only in-frame clones and misses some; the assay was immunoSEQ multiplex PCR. The sample has under 50,000 clones, around 94% seen once; the top ten hold 0.3% to 0.4%. The specimen was CD4+ T cells from peripheral blood mononuclear cells, collected in the second trimester of pregnancy. The source of these receptors is a female donor in good health, enrolled as a control in a pregnancy study.

This clone was seen only a few times. V gene TRBV19 combines with J gene TRBJ2-5; D call uncertain. Trimming stripped 0 bases from V and 1 base from J, with 6 bases between. Per the germline V gene, CDR1 is LNHDA and CDR2 is SQIVND (reference sequence). The CDR3 sequence is 14 residues long. The CDR3 DNA sequence: TGTGCCAGTAGTATAGAGAGATCCCAAGAGACCCAGTACTTC. Translating gives CASSIERSQETQYF. The whole variable domain, remainder taken from reference TRBV19 and TRBJ2-5, is DGGITQSPKYLFRKEGQNVTLSCEQNLNHDAMYWYRQDPGQGLRLIYYSQIVNDFQKGDIAEGYSVSREKKESFPLTVTSAQKNPTAFYLCASSIERSQETQYFGPGTRLLVL.

The CDR3 nucleotides read TGCGCCAGCAGCCAAGATCGAAGGGGGCTTCGTGGTTCACCCCTCCACTTT. Protein sequence: CASSQDRRGLRGSPLHF. This rearrangement joins TRBV4-3 to TRBJ1-6; 7 positions match TRBD1. Germline lookup yields CDR1 LGHNA and CDR2 YSLEER. The CDR3 sequence is 17 residues long. The V segment lost 0 bases and the J segment 9 bases; nucleotides outside the gene matches: 11.

The chain links TRBV20-1 to TRBJ1-1, with D uncertain. V lost 0 bases, J lost 5 bases, and 4 bases lay in between. Germline CDR1 is DFQATT and CDR2 is SNEGSKA (reference sequence). The CDR3 spans 11 residues. The CDR3 sequence: CSARDLTEAFF. CDR3 bases: TGCAGTGCTAGAGATTTAACTGAAGCTTTCTTT.

CDR3 nucleotide sequence: TGCGCCAGCAGCTTTTCCGGGAGCACCTACGAGCAGTACTTC. It specifies CASSFSGSTYEQYF. The gene calls are TRBV5-1 and TRBJ2-7; D perhaps matches TRBD2 (6 bases). CDR1 and CDR2 from the germline V gene are SGHRS and YFSETQ. The CDR3 contains 14 residues. V was clipped by 2 bases and J by 2 bases, with 11 bases between them.

This clone occurred once. The chain is built from TRBV2 and TRBJ2-5; 16 bases are a match to TRBD2. The CDR3 consists of 16 residues. The V and J ends lost 6 bases and 5 bases, in that order; junction bases with no gene match: 6. CDR1 is SNHLY, CDR2 FYNNEI, per germline. The CDR3 loop is CASSLGLAGGRETQYF. For the CDR3, the DNA is TGTGCCAGCAGCCTGGGACTAGCGGGGGGGAGGGAGACCCAGTACTTC.

The chain couples TRBV10-3 to TRBJ1-4; TRBD1 agrees at 7 bases. Germline assignment: CDR1 ENHRY and CDR2 SYGVKD. Trimming cost V 3 bases and J 5 bases; bases outside gene matches: 3. CDR3 length: 14 residues. The CDR3, as DNA: TGTGCCATCAGTGATCCAGGGGGGAATGAAAAACTGTTTTTT. Encoded protein: CAISDPGGNEKLFF.

In regard to this clone: The junction departs from the called germline gene at one end, perhaps through a read error. The rearrangement joins TRBV2 to TRBJ1-2; weak D call: TRBD1 (6 bases). The length of the CDR3 is 15 residues. Germline-derived CDR1 and CDR2 are SNHLY and FYNNEI. CDR3: CASSEGGGWNYGHTF. The DNA of the CDR3 is TGTGCCAGCAGTGAAGGGGGGGGCTGGAACTATGGCCACACCTTC.

V is TRBV30 and J is TRBJ2-4; D call uncertain. Per germline, CDR1 GTSNPN and CDR2 SVGIG (reference sequence). Deletions cut 2 bases from V and 7 bases from J, with 15 bases between. This CDR3 has 14 residues. CDR3: CAWSLERSLNIQYF. The CDR3 DNA follows: TGTGCCTGGAGTTTGGAAAGGAGCCTCAACATTCAGTACTTC.

The chain couples TRBV2 to TRBJ1-1; D call uncertain. The CDR3 is 11 residues long. Deletions cut 10 bases from V and 3 bases from J, with 9 bases between. CDR1 is SNHLY, CDR2 FYNNEI, per germline. DNA of the CDR3: TGTGCCACCCTAGGCGACACTGAAGCTTTCTTT. This codes for CATLGDTEAFF.

The chain is built from TRBV7-6 and TRBJ2-3; perhaps TRBD1 as D (6 bases). Germline V gives CDR1 SGHVS, CDR2 FNYEAQ. The CDR3 length is 20 residues. Trimming removed 5 bases at V and 0 bases at J, with 27 bases between. CDR3 amino acids: CASSPHNRVLQTYSTDTQYF. CDR3 coding DNA: TGTGCCAGCAGCCCCCACAACAGGGTCCTACAAACCTATAGCACAGATACGCAGTATTTT. The complete variable domain, with remaining parts taken from reference TRBV7-6 and TRBJ2-3, reads GAGVSQSPRYKVTKRGQDVALRCDPISGHVSLYWYRQALGQGPEFLTYFNYEAQQDKSGLPNDRFSAERPEGSISTLTIQRTEQRDSAMYRCASSPHNRVLQTYSTDTQYFGPGTRLTVL.

This clone was picked up a small number of times. The J gene is TRBJ1-5, the V gene TRBV19; the D gene is possibly TRBD1 (6 bases). Between the trimmed V and J ends, which lost 6 bases and 4 bases, there was a span of 13 bases. From germline, CDR1 is LNHDA and CDR2 SQIVND (reference sequence). This CDR3 contains 14 residues. Here the CDR3 DNA reads TGTGCCAGTAGAAGGGGGGGTGGGAATCAGCCCCAGCATTTT. Its protein product is CASRRGGGNQPQHF.

This chain uses TRBV5-1 with TRBJ1-3, with 7 bases lining up with TRBD1. CDR3 length equals 16 residues. The ends lost 0 bases at V and 0 bases at J; junction bases unmatched: 3. From germline, CDR1 is SGHRS and CDR2 YFSETQ. The CDR3 region has the DNA TGCGCCAGCAGCTTGGAGGACAGGAGCTCTGGAAACACCATATATTTT. Encoded protein: CASSLEDRSSGNTIYF. Drawing the rest from reference TRBV5-1 and TRBJ1-3, the complete variable domain is KAGVTQTPRYLIKTRGQQVTLSCSPISGHRSVSWYQQTPGQGLQFLFEYFSETQRNKGNFPGRFSGRQFSNSRSEMNVSTLELGDSALYLCASSLEDRSSGNTIYFGEGSWLTVV.

This CDR3 reads CASSSQGAAYNEQFF. In nucleotides, the CDR3 is TGTGCCAGCAGCTCACAGGGGGCAGCCTACAATGAGCAGTTCTTC. This chain uses TRBV5-8 with TRBJ2-1; 9 bases are a match to TRBD1. V lost 3 bases to trimming and J lost 2 bases; unmatched junction nucleotides: 3. The CDR3 is 15 amino acids. Germline CDR1 reads SGHTS; CDR2 reads YDEGEE.

This clone was counted a single time. The chain carries TRBV7-6 and TRBJ2-7; weak D call: TRBD1 (6 bases). The CDR3 extends over 18 amino acids. In germline, CDR1 is SGHVS, CDR2 FNYEAQ. Trimming left V 3 bases short and J 0 bases short, with 21 bases between. CDR3 residues: CASSLETPDRYHSYEQYF. DNA of the CDR3: TGTGCCAGCAGCTTGGAAACTCCGGACAGATATCACTCCTACGAGCAGTACTTC.

The chain carries TRBV7-3 and TRBJ2-3; a possible D gene is TRBD2 (7 bases). The CDR3 is made up of 15 amino acids. Germline V gene sequence: CDR1 SGHTA, CDR2 FQGTGA. With 6 bases removed from V and 2 bases from J, the gap between germline ends came to 15 bases. CDR3 amino acids: CASRWGGLPTDTQYF. In DNA, the CDR3 is TGTGCCAGCAGGTGGGGGGGCCTTCCCACAGATACGCAGTATTTT.

In this sample, this clone turned up once. The V gene is TRBV9, the J gene TRBJ2-3; 9 nucleotides agree with TRBD2. This CDR3 spans 18 amino acids. In germline, CDR1 is SGDLS, CDR2 YYNGEE. With 2 bases clipped from V and 0 bases from J, the junction kept 10 bases outside the gene matches. The CDR3 coding sequence is TGTGCCAGCAGCGTCGATCCCGGGACTAGCCGGAGCACAGATACGCAGTATTTT. The encoded protein is CASSVDPGTSRSTDTQYF.

The chain links TRBV19 to TRBJ1-1; weak D call: TRBD1 (6 bases). Trimming stripped 0 bases from V and 1 base from J, with 18 bases between. This CDR3 is built from 18 residues. Germline CDR1 is LNHDA and CDR2 is SQIVND (reference sequence). This CDR3 is CASSIDLEFWGPNTEAFF. As DNA, the CDR3 is TGTGCCAGTAGTATAGATCTCGAGTTCTGGGGGCCGAACACTGAAGCTTTCTTT.

The V gene is TRBV29-1, the J gene TRBJ1-2; D uncertain. The CDR3 is made up of 15 amino acids. Germline V gene sequence: CDR1 SQVTM, CDR2 ANQGSEA. V lost 3 bases and J 0 bases, leaving 14 bases between the germline ends. CDR3 residues: CSVDLGSLPNYGYTF. The CDR3 DNA reads TGCAGCGTTGATTTGGGCAGCCTACCTAACTATGGCTACACCTTC. Complete variable domain (other parts from reference TRBV29-1 and TRBJ1-2): SAVISQKPSRDICQRGTSLTIQCQVDSQVTMMFWYRQQPGQSLTLIATANQGSEATYESGFVIDKFPISRPNLTFSTLTVSNMSPEDSSIYLCSVDLGSLPNYGYTFGSGTRLTVV.

CDR3 loop: CASSYARKNTEAFF. DNA for the CDR3: TGTGCCAGCAGTTACGCCAGGAAGAACACTGAAGCTTTCTTT. The chain joins TRBV6-6 to TRBJ1-1; D unresolved. The CDR3 is 14 residues long. Trimming cost V 2 bases and J 1 base, with 8 bases left between them. The germline CDR1 and CDR2 sequences are MNHNY and SVGAGI (reference sequence).

V gene TRBV27 combines with J gene TRBJ1-1; possible D gene TRBD1, 5 bases. The CDR3 is made up of 14 amino acids. The germline V and J ends were trimmed by 3 bases and 1 base, with 9 bases remaining between them. Germline CDR1 and CDR2: MNHEY and SMNVEV (reference sequence). The CDR3 coding sequence is TGTGCCAGCAGTTTCAGTACAGGGAACACTGAAGCTTTCTTT. It codes for CASSFSTGNTEAFF.

CDR3 sequence: CASSGTTDVNEKLFF. The DNA of the CDR3 is TGCGCCAGCAGCGGAACGACAGACGTTAATGAAAAACTGTTTTTT. This chain links TRBV5-1 with TRBJ1-4; D is possibly TRBD1 (5 bases). Germline values: CDR1 SGHRS, CDR2 YFSETQ. The CDR3 is 15 amino acids. The V end lost 4 bases, the J end lost 4 bases, and 14 bases lay between the germline ends.

CDR3 nucleotide sequence: TGTGCCAGCAGTCCGACAGGGACTAGCACAGATACGCAGTATTTT. Its translation is CASSPTGTSTDTQYF. The chain carries TRBV2 and TRBJ2-3; tentatively, D is TRBD1 (7 bases). The V gene lost 5 bases and the J gene lost 0 bases, with 12 bases spanning the gap. Germline assignment: CDR1 SNHLY and CDR2 FYNNEI. This CDR3 has 15 amino acids.

CDR3 in DNA: TGTGCCAGCAGCTTCTCTAGGAGCAATCAGCCCCAGCATTTT. Translating gives CASSFSRSNQPQHF. The chain is built from TRBV13 and TRBJ1-5, with D unresolved. Trimming pared 3 bases from V and 1 base from J, leaving 7 bases between. The CDR3 runs to 14 residues. Germline CDR1 is PRHDT and CDR2 is FYEKMQ (reference sequence).

The chain couples TRBV6-5 to TRBJ2-5, with TRBD2 matching over 10 bases. The CDR3 spans 14 residues. V shed 3 bases and J 2 bases; nucleotides not matched to a gene: 0. The germline CDR1 and CDR2 sequences are MNHEY and SVGAGI. Here the CDR3 reads CASSYSGGQETQYF. In DNA, the CDR3 is TGTGCCAGCAGTTATAGCGGGGGGCAAGAGACCCAGTACTTC.

The chain uses TRBV19 and TRBJ1-1; TRBD1 matches 7 bases. CDR3 length: 12 amino acids. The germline V gene encodes CDR1 LNHDA and CDR2 SQIVND (reference sequence). V lost 5 bases, J lost 10 bases, and 7 bases stayed unmatched. The CDR3 DNA reads as TGTGCCAGTAGTCCCCAGGACAGGCGAGCTTTCTTT. It is translated as CASSPQDRRAFF.

This sequence joins TRBV30 and TRBJ1-3; D is undetermined. The CDR3 runs to 14 residues. Per the germline V gene, CDR1 is GTSNPN and CDR2 is SVGIG (reference sequence). V was pared by 0 bases and J by 0 bases, with 6 bases between. The CDR3 sequence: CAWSVSLSGNTIYF. CDR3 in DNA: TGTGCCTGGAGTGTGTCACTCTCTGGAAACACCATATATTTT.

This clone was counted only a few times. This chain connects TRBV7-2 to TRBJ2-1; tentatively, D is TRBD1 (6 bases). Germline V gene data show CDR1 as SGHTA and CDR2 as FQGNSA. The CDR3 sequence is 13 residues long. Deletions cut 4 bases from V and 2 bases from J, with 6 bases between. CDR3 sequence reads: CASSWTAYNEQFF. DNA for the CDR3: TGTGCCAGCAGCTGGACAGCCTACAATGAGCAGTTCTTC.